This T cell receptor beta chain was captured in a study of Ad26.COV2.S vaccination and SARS-CoV-2 variants. Overall study results and limits: Possible underestimation of total T cell responses by the TCR breadth and depth analyses was noted.

To note about this clone: Antigen specificity is unknown.

The data were produced by immunoSEQ multiplex PCR, yet TCRdb's version contains in-frame clones alone and is incomplete. The sample lists 430,000 or so clones; 90% were seen once. Germline V gene sequence: CDR1 MNHEY, CDR2 SVGEGT. The CDR3 sequence is 13 residues long. Trimming took 0 bases from V and 1 from J, leaving 3 bases between them. The sample's treatment: some 19 received Ad26.COV2.S at low or high dose, single or two shots; about 5 received placebo; per-sample allocation not given. Day 63 after the first vaccine or placebo injection was the time point for sampling. This receptor was obtained from a person aged 18 to 59 who received the Ad26.COV2.S COVID-19 vaccine or a placebo. Source: peripheral blood, taken in a trial of Ad26.COV2.S vaccine versus placebo. The chain couples TRBV6-2 or TRBV6-3 to TRBJ1-2, with D hard to call. For the CDR3, the DNA is TGTGCCAGCAGTTACTCGAATAACTATGGCTACACCTTC. Translation gives CASSYSNNYGYTF.